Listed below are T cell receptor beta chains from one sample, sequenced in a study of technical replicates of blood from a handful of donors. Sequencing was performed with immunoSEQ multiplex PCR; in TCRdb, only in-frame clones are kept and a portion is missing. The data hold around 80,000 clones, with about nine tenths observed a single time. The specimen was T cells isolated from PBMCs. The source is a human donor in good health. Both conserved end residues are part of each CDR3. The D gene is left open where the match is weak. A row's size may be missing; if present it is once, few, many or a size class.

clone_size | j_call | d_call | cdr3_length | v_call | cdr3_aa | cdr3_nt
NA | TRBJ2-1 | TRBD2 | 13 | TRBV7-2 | CASSLVLAGGVFF | TGTGCCAGCAGCTTAGTACTAGCGGGAGGGGTCTTCTTC
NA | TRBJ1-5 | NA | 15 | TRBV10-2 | CASSESWGSGQPQHF | TGCGCCAGCAGTGAGTCGTGGGGAAGCGGTCAGCCCCAGCATTTT
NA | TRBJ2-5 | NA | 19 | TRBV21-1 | CASSKRSGRGLQVGETQYF | TGTGCCAGCAGCAAAAGAAGCGGGAGGGGGCTTCAGGTGGGAGAGACCCAGTACTTC
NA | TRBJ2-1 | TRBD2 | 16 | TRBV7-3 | CASSYLTSGSNNEQFF | TGTGCCAGCAGCTACCTGACTAGCGGGAGTAACAATGAGCAGTTCTTC
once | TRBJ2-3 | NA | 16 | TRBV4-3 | CASSQSFWGGTDTQYF | TGCGCCAGCAGCCAATCCTTCTGGGGGGGCACAGATACGCAGTATTTT
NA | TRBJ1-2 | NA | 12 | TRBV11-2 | CASSLTKNGYTF | TGTGCCAGCAGCCTTACAAAGAATGGCTACACCTTC
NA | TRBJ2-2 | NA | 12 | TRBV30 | CAWSVSFGELFF | TGTGCCTGGAGTGTTAGCTTCGGGGAGCTGTTTTTT
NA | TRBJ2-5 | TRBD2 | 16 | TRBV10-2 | CASSEWGSGPQETQYF | TGCGCCAGCAGTGAGTGGGGTAGCGGGCCTCAAGAGACCCAGTACTTC
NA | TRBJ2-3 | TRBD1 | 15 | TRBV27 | CASSHQTGGSDTQYF | TGTGCCAGCAGTCACCAGACAGGGGGCTCTGATACGCAGTATTTT
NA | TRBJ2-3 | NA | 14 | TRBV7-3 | CASSLGLRTDTQYF | TGTGCCAGCAGCTTGGGACTTCGCACAGATACGCAGTATTTT
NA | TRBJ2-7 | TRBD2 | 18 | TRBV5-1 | CASSLFPSRLAGEVEQYF | TGCGCCAGCAGCTTATTCCCAAGTAGACTAGCGGGGGAGGTAGAGCAGTACTTC
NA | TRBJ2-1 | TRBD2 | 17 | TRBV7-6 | CASSFRSGTSSYNEQFF | TGTGCCAGCAGCTTCCGGTCCGGGACTAGCTCCTACAATGAGCAGTTCTTC
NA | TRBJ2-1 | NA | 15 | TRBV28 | CASSIGNVGPLEQFF | TGTGCCAGCAGTATTGGTAATGTGGGGCCGTTAGAGCAGTTCTTC
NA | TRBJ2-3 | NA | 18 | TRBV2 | CASSSQLLDSSSTDTQYF | TGTGCCAGCAGTTCCCAACTCTTAGACAGCTCTAGCACAGATACGCAGTATTTT
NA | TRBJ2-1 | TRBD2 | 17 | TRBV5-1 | CASSLPKLAATYNEQFF | TGCGCCAGCAGCCTGCCAAAACTAGCGGCCACCTACAATGAGCAGTTCTTC